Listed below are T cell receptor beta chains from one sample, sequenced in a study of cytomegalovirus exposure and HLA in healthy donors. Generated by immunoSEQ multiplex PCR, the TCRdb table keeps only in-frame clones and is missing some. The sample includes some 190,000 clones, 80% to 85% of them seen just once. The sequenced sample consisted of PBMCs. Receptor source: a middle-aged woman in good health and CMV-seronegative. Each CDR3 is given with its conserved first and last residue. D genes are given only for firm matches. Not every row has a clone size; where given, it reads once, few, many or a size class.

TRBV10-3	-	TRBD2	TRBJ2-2	CAITGAGDGTGELFF	TGTGCCATCACCGGAGCGGGAGATGGTACCGGGGAGCTGTTTTTT
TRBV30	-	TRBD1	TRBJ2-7	CAWSVQGGSEQYF	TGTGCCTGGAGTGTACAGGGGGGCTCCGAGCAGTACTTC
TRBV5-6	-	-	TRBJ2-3	CASSFQLQRGTDTQYF	TGTGCCAGCAGCTTCCAGCTCCAGCGAGGCACAGATACGCAGTATTTT
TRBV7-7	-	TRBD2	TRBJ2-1	CAAVAGGLYNEQFF	TGTGCAGCTGTAGCGGGGGGACTCTACAATGAGCAGTTCTTC
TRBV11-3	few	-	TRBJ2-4	CASSGRGEAKNIQYF	TGTGCCAGCAGCGGCAGGGGGGAGGCCAAAAACATTCAGTACTTC
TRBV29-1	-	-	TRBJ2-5	CSVEDPTTVETQYF	TGCAGCGTTGAAGATCCTACTACTGTAGAGACCCAGTACTTC
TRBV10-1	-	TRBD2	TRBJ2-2	CASREGLAGGVGELFF	TGCGCCAGCAGGGAGGGACTAGCGGGAGGGGTCGGGGAGCTGTTTTTT
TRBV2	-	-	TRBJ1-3	CASSDFTGIGNTIYF	TGTGCCAGCAGTGACTTTACAGGGATTGGAAACACCATATATTTT
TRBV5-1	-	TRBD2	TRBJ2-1	CASSLASGTHNEQFF	TGCGCCAGCAGCTTGGCTAGCGGGACCCACAATGAGCAGTTCTTC
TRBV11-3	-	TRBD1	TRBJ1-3	CASSPGTGRNTIYF	TGTGCCAGCAGCCCCGGGACAGGGAGAAACACCATATATTTT
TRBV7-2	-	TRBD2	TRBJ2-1	CASSLDGGGFSQFF	TGTGCCAGCAGCTTAGACGGGGGAGGGTTTTCGCAGTTCTTC
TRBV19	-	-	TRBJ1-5	CASSIDGRLTNQPQHF	TGTGCCAGTAGTATAGATGGCAGGCTTACCAATCAGCCCCAGCATTTT
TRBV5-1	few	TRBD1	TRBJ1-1	CASSPRQGATEAFF	TGCGCCAGCAGCCCAAGGCAGGGGGCCACTGAAGCTTTCTTT
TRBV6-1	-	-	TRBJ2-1	CASILLAVSNEQFF	TGTGCCAGCATTCTATTAGCGGTGTCGAATGAGCAGTTCTTC
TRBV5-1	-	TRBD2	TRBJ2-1	CASSFATSGIYNEQFF	TGCGCCAGCAGCTTCGCGACTAGCGGGATATACAATGAGCAGTTCTTC
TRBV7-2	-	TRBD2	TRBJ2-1	CASSLSGIFQLTYNEQFF	TGTGCCAGCAGCCTTAGCGGGATTTTCCAGCTGACCTACAATGAGCAGTTCTTC
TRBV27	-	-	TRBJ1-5	CASSLYSGNQPQHF	TGTGCCAGCAGTTTATATTCGGGCAATCAGCCCCAGCATTTT
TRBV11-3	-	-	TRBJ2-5	CASSVRDNLETQYF	TGTGCCAGCAGCGTTAGGGACAACCTAGAGACCCAGTACTTC
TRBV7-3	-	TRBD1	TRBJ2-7	CASSLTGGPGEQYF	TGTGCCAGCAGCTTAACAGGGGGCCCGGGGGAGCAGTACTTC
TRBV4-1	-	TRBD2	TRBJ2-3	CASSQVGGADTQYF	TGCGCCAGCAGCCAAGTCGGGGGGGCCGATACGCAGTATTTT
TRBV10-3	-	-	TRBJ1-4	CAIQRELAEKLFF	TGTGCCATACAAAGGGAGCTAGCTGAAAAACTGTTTTTT
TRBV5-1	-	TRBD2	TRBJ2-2	CASSFGAGDTGELFF	TGCGCCAGCAGCTTCGGAGCGGGGGACACCGGGGAGCTGTTTTTT
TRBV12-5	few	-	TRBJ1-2	CASGLAVDYGYTF	TGTGCTAGTGGTTTGGCAGTCGACTATGGCTACACCTTC
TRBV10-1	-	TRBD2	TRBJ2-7	CASSAVGREGYEQYF	TGCGCCAGCAGTGCCGTGGGGCGGGAGGGCTACGAGCAGTACTTC
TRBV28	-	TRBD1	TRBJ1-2	CASSSGDRGQPSYGYTF	TGTGCCAGCAGTTCAGGGGACAGGGGGCAGCCTAGCTATGGCTACACCTTC
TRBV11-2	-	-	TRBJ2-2	CASSSAGGGELFF	TGTGCCAGCAGCTCAGCAGGAGGCGGGGAGCTGTTTTTT
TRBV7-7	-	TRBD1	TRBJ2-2	CASSLGQGSSGELFF	TGTGCCAGCAGCCTGGGACAGGGCTCGAGCGGGGAGCTGTTTTTT
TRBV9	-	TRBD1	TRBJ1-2	CASSVRGRGYGYTF	TGTGCCAGCAGCGTAAGGGGGCGCGGGTATGGCTACACCTTC
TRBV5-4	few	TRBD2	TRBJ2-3	CASEAGGPADTQYF	TGTGCCAGCGAAGCGGGAGGCCCGGCGGATACGCAGTATTTT
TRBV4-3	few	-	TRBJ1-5	CASSLTTGTNQPQHF	TGCGCCAGCAGCCTGACAACAGGGACCAATCAGCCCCAGCATTTT
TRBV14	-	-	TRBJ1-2	CASSQDNTYGYTF	TGTGCCAGCAGCCAAGATAACACCTATGGCTACACCTTC
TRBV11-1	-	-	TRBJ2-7	CASSPNGVGGYEQYF	TGTGCCAGCAGCCCCAATGGGGTAGGGGGCTACGAGCAGTACTTC
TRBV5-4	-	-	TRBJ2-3	CASSRGAGGVGDTQYF	TGTGCCAGCAGCCGGGGGGCAGGGGGCGTCGGGGATACGCAGTATTTT
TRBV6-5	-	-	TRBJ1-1	CASSLRGTEAFF	TGTGCCAGCAGTCTCAGGGGTACTGAAGCTTTCTTT
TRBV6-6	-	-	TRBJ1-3	CASRKTDSGNTIYF	TGTGCCAGCAGGAAGACAGACTCTGGAAACACCATATATTTT
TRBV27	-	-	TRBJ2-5	CASSLNGGSADQYF	TGTGCCAGCAGCCTAAACGGGGGTTCTGCCGACCAGTACTTC
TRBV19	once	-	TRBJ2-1	CASSIGWENEQFF	TGTGCCAGTAGCATCGGCTGGGAGAATGAGCAGTTCTTC
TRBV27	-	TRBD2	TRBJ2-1	CASSPLLLAGGQNEQFF	TGTGCCAGCAGTCCGCTTTTACTAGCGGGAGGCCAGAATGAGCAGTTCTTC
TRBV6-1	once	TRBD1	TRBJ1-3	CASKWTGPGNTIYF	TGTGCCAGCAAATGGACAGGCCCCGGAAACACCATATATTTT
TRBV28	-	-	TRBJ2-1	CASRGLPGAPSYNEQFF	TGTGCCAGCAGAGGACTCCCGGGCGCCCCTTCCTACAATGAGCAGTTCTTC
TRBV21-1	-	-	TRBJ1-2	CASSKWRGGQEYGYTF	TGTGCCAGCAGCAAATGGAGGGGGGGGCAGGAGTATGGCTACACCTTC
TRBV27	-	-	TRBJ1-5	CASSVTGNQPQHF	TGTGCCAGCAGCGTGACAGGAAACCAGCCCCAGCATTTT
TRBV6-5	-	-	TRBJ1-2	CASSYSWEGEGYTF	TGTGCCAGCAGTTACTCGTGGGAGGGGGAAGGCTACACCTTC
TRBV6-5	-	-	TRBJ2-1	CASSSPGLINEQFF	TGTGCCAGCAGTTCCCCGGGACTTATCAATGAGCAGTTCTTC
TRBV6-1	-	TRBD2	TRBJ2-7	CASSPRLAGVYEQYF	TGTGCCAGCAGTCCGAGACTAGCGGGAGTCTACGAGCAGTACTTC
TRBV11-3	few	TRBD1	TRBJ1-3	CASSRGGGNQAGNTIYF	TGTGCCAGCAGCCGAGGGGGCGGTAACCAAGCTGGAAACACCATATATTTT
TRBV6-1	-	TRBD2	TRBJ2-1	CASSERGGRYGEQFF	TGTGCCAGCAGTGAACGGGGCGGGAGATATGGTGAGCAGTTCTTC
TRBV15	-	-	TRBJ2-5	CATSRDRVGETQYF	TGTGCCACCAGCAGAGACAGGGTTGGAGAGACCCAGTACTTC
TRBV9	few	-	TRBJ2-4	CASSPRGGAFNENIQYF	TGTGCCAGCAGCCCGCGCGGGGGCGCTTTTAATGAAAACATTCAGTACTTC
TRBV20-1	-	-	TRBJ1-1	CSARVTEAFF	TGCAGTGCTAGAGTTACAGAAGCTTTCTTT
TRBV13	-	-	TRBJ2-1	CASSLRDNEQFF	TGTGCCAGCAGCCTCCGGGACAATGAGCAGTTCTTC
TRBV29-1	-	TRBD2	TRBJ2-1	CSVGRTSGSNEQFF	TGCAGCGTTGGTCGTACTAGCGGGAGCAATGAGCAGTTCTTC
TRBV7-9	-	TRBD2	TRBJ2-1	CSSSHPLGLALAGDNEQFF	TGTTCCAGCAGCCACCCCCTAGGTCTCGCACTAGCGGGGGACAATGAGCAGTTCTTC
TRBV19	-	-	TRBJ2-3	CASSTTQRARTDTQYF	TGTGCCAGTAGTACTACCCAGCGGGCACGCACAGATACGCAGTATTTT
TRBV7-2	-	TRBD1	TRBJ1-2	CASSSIRGLDSYGYTF	TGTGCCAGCAGCTCGATCAGGGGGCTTGATAGCTATGGCTACACCTTC
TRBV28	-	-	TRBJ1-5	CASSLTGNQPQHF	TGTGCCAGCAGTTTGACAGGCAATCAGCCCCAGCATTTT
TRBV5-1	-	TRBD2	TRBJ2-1	CASSLVTSGSNEQFF	TGCGCCAGCAGCTTGGTGACTAGCGGAAGCAATGAGCAGTTCTTC
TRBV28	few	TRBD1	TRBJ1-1	CASREGDREAFF	TGTGCCAGCAGAGAGGGGGACAGGGAAGCTTTCTTT
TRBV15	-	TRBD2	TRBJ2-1	CATSSWGTSDEQFF	TGTGCCACCAGCAGCTGGGGGACTAGCGATGAGCAGTTCTTC
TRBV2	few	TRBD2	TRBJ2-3	CASSQEGLASDTQYF	TGTGCCAGCAGTCAAGAGGGACTAGCTTCAGATACGCAGTATTTT